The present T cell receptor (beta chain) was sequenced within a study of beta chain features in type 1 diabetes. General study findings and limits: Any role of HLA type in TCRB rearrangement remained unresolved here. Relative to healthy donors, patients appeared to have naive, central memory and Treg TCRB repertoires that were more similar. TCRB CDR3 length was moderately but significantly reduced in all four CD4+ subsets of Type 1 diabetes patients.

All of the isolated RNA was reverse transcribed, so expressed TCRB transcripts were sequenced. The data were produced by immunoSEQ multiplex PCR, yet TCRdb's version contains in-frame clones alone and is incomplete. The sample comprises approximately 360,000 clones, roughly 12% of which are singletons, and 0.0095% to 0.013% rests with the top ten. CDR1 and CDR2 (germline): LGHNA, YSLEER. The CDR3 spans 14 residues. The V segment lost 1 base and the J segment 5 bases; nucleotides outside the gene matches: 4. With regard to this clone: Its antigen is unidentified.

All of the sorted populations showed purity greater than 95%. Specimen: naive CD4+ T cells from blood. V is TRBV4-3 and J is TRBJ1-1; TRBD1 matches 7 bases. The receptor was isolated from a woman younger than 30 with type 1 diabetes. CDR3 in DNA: TGCGCCAGCAGCCAAGGACAGGGCGCGACTGAAGCTTTCTTT. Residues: CASSQGQGATEAFF.